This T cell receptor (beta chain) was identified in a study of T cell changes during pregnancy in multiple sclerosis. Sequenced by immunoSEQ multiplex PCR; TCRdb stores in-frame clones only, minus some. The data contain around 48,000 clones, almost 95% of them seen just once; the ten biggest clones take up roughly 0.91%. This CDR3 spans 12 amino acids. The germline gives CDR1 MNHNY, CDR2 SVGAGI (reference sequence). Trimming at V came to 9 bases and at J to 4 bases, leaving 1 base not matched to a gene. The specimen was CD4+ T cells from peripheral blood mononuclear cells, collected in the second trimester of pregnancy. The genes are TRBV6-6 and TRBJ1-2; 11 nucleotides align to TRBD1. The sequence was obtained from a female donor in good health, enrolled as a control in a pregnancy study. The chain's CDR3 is CASGTGGYGYTF. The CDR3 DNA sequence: TGTGCCAGTGGGACAGGGGGCTATGGCTACACCTTC.